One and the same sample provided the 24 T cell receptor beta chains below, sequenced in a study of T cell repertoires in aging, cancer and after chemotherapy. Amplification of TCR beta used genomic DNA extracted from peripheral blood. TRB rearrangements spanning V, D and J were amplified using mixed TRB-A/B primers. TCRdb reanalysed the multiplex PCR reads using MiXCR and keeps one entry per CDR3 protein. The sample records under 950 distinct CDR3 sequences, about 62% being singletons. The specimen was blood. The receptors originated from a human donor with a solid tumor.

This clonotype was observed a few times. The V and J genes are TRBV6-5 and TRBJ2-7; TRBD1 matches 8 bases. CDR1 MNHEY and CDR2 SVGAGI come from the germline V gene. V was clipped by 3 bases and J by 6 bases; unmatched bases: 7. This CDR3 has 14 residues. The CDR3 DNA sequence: TGTGCCAGCAGTTATCGCGGACAGGGCGGCGAGCAGTACTTC. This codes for CASSYRGQGGEQYF.

CDR3 sequence (DNA): TGTGCCAGCAGCGAGGGGCGGAAGACGTTCCAAGAGACCCAGTACTTC. It encodes CASSEGRKTFQETQYF. The V gene is TRBV12-3 or TRBV12-4, the J gene TRBJ2-5; D possibly uses TRBD1 or TRBD2 (5 bases each). Trimming removed 6 bases from V and 1 base from J, with 18 bases in between. The CDR3 runs to 16 residues.

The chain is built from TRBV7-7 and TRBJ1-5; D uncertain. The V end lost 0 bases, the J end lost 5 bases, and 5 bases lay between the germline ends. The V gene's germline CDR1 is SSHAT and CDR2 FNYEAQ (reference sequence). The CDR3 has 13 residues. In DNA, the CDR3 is TGTGCCAGCAGCTTAGCGCGAGATCAGCCCCAGCATTTT. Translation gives CASSLARDQPQHF.

The CDR3 reads CASSLGATTDTDTQYF. In nucleotides, the CDR3 is TGTGCCAGCAGCTTGGGGGCGACTACCGACACAGATACGCAGTATTTT. V gene TRBV5-6 combines with J gene TRBJ2-3; TRBD2 might be the D (5 bases). The V end was cut by 0 bases, the J end by 2 bases, with 13 bases between. CDR1 SGHDT and CDR2 YYEEEE come from the germline V gene. The CDR3 sequence is 16 residues long.

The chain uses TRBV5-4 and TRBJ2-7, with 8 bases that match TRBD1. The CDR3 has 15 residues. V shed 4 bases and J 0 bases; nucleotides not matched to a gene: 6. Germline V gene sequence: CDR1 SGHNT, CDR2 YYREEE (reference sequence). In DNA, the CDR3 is TGTGCCAGCAGCCCAGGACAGGGAGCCTCCTACGAGCAGTACTTC. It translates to CASSPGQGASYEQYF.

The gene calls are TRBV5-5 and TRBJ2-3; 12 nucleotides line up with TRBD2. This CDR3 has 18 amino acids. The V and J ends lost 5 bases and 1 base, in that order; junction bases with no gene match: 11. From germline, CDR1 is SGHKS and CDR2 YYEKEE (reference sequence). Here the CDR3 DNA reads TGTGCCAGCAGTTATGACCTGGGACTAGCGGGCCGCACAGATACGCAGTATTTT. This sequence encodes CASSYDLGLAGRTDTQYF.

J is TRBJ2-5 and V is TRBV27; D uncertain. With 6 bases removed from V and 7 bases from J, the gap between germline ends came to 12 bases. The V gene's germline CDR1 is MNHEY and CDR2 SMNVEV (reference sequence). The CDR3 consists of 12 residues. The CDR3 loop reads CASRSTGATQYF. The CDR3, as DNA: TGTGCCAGCAGATCTACCGGCGCGACCCAGTACTTC.

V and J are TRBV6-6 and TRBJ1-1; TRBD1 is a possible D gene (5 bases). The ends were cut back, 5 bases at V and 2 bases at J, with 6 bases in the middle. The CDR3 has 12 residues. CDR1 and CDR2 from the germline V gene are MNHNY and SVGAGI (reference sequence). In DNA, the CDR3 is TGTGCCAGCAGTCGGGACAACACTGAAGCTTTCTTT. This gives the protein CASSRDNTEAFF.

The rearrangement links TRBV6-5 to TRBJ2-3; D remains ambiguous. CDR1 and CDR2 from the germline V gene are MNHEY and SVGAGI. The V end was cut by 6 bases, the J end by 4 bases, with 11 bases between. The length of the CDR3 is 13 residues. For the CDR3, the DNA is TGTGCCAGCAGAACTGGACCCCCAGATACGCAGTATTTT. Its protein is CASRTGPPDTQYF.

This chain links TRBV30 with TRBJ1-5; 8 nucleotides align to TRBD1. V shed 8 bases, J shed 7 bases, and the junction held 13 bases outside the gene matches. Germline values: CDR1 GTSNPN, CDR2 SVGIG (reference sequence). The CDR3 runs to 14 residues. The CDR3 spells CARSDREIRQPQHF. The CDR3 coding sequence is TGTGCCAGATCGGACAGGGAGATTCGGCAGCCCCAGCATTTT. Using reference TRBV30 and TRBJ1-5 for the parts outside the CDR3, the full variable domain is SQTIHQWPATLVQPVGSPLSLECTVEGTSNPNLYWYRQAAGRGLQLLFYSVGIGQISSEVPQNLSASRPQDRQFILSSKKLLLSDSGFYLCARSDREIRQPQHFGDGTRLSIL.

CDR3 region: CASTVVAGDNEQFF. CDR3 DNA sequence: TGTGCCAGCACTGTGGTAGCGGGGGATAATGAGCAGTTCTTC. The rearrangement links TRBV7-2 to TRBJ2-1, with 9 bases aligning to TRBD2. Germline CDR1 reads SGHTA; CDR2 reads FQGNSA. The CDR3 spans 14 residues. Trimming took 7 bases from V and 7 from J; bases not matched to a gene: 8.

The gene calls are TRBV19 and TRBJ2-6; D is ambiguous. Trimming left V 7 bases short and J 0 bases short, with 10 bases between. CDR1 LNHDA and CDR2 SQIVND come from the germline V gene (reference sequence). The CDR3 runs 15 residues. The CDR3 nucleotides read TGTGCCAGTAAGGACCGGCTCTCTGGGGCCAACGTCCTGACTTTC. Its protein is CASKDRLSGANVLTF.

CDR3 residues: CAWSRNPGETQYF. The CDR3 bases are TGTGCCTGGAGCCGGAACCCAGGGGAGACCCAGTACTTC. The chain joins TRBV30 to TRBJ2-5, with D perhaps TRBD1 (5 bases). Germline assignment: CDR1 GTSNPN and CDR2 SVGIG (reference sequence). CDR3 size: 13 residues. V was cut by 3 bases and J by 5 bases, with 13 bases left in between.

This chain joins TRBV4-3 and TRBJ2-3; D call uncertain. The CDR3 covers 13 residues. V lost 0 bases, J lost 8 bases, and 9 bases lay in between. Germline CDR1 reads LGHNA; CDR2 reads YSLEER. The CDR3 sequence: CASSQDRAPTQYF. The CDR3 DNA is TGCGCCAGCAGCCAAGATAGGGCTCCTACGCAGTATTTT.

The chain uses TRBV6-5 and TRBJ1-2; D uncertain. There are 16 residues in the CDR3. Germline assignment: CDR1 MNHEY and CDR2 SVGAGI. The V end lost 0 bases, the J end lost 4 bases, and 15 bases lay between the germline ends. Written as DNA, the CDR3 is TGTGCCAGCAGTTACTCGAGCGCCGGATCCCCCTATGGCTACACCTTC. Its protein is CASSYSSAGSPYGYTF.

The CDR3 DNA reads TGTGCCAGCAGGCAGGGGACAGGGGGCACTGAAGCTTTCTTT. Its translation: CASRQGTGGTEAFF. The rearrangement links TRBV12-3 or TRBV12-4 to TRBJ1-1; TRBD1 agrees at 11 bases. The ends lost 6 bases at V and 4 bases at J; junction bases unmatched: 4. The CDR3 runs 14 residues.

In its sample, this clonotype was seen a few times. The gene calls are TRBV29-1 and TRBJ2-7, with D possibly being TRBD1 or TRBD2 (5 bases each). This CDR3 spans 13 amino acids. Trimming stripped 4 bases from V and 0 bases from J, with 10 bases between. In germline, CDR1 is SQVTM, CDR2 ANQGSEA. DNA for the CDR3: TGCAGCGTTGTGGCAGGGAGCTCCTACGAGCAGTACTTC. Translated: CSVVAGSSYEQYF.

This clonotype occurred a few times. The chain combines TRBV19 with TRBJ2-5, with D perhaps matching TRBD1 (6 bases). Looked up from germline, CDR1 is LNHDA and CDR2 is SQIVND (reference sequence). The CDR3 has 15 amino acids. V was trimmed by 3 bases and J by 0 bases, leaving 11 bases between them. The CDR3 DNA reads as TGTGCCAGTAGTATGTACAGGGCGTACCAAGAGACCCAGTACTTC. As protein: CASSMYRAYQETQYF.

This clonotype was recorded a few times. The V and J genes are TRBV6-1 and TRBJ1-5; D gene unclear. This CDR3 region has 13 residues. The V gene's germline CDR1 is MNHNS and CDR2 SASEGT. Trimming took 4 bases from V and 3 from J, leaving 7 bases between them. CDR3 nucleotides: TGTGCCAGCAGTGCGGTCTCCAATCAGCCCCAGCATTTT. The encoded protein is CASSAVSNQPQHF.

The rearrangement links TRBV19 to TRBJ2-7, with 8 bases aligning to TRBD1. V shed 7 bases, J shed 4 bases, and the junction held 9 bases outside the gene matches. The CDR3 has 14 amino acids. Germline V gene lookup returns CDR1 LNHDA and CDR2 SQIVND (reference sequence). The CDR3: CASIPDRVIYEQYF. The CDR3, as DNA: TGTGCCAGTATCCCGGACAGGGTAATTTACGAGCAGTACTTC.

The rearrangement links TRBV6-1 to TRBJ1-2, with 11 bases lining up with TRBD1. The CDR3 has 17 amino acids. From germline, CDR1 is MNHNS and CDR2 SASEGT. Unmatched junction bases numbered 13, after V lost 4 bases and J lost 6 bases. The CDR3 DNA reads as TGTGCCAGCAGTGCCGCGTATGGGTGGGACAGGGGGGATGGCTACACCTTC. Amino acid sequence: CASSAAYGWDRGDGYTF.

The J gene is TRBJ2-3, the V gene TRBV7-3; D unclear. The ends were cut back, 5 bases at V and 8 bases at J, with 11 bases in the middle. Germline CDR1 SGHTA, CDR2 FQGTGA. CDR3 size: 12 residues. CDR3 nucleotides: TGTGCCAGCAGCCCAAATCATGGTACGCAGTATTTT. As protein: CASSPNHGTQYF. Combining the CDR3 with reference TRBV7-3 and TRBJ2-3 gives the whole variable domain GAGVSQTPSNKVTEKGKYVELRCDPISGHTALYWYRQSLGQGPEFLIYFQGTGAADDSGLPNDRFFAVRPEGSVSTLKIQRTERGDSAVYLCASSPNHGTQYFGPGTRLTVL.

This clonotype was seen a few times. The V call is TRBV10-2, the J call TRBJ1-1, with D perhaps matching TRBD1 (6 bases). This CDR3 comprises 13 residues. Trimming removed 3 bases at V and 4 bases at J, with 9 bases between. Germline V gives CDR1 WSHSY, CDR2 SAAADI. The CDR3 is CASSDRGATEAFF. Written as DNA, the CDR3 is TGCGCCAGCAGTGACCGGGGGGCCACTGAAGCTTTCTTT.

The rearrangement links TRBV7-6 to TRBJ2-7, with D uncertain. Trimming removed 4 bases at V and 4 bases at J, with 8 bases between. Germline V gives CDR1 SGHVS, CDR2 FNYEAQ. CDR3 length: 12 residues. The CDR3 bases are TGTGCCAGCAGCTGGCCCGGTTACGAGCAGTACTTC. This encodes CASSWPGYEQYF.